This T cell receptor beta chain appears in the sequencing data of a study of T cells after yellow fever vaccination. Study at large: With SMART-Seq v4 Ultra Low Input, the fractions containing low cell numbers were prepared. Study-level points and caveats: Detected again after the booster were most primary-vaccination clones, at 95% to 97% CD4 and about 89% CD8.

This clonotype was detected ten times or more. The antigen is not known. One entry per CDR3 protein, called by TCRdb with MiXCR from the 5' RACE reads. The sample consists of a few hundred thousand distinct CDR3 sequences, 3% to 4% of them appearing once. The V gene lost 0 bases and the J gene lost 4 bases, with 11 bases spanning the gap. The CDR3 runs 14 residues. The germline CDR1 and CDR2 sequences are SGHRS and YFSETQ. The chain recombines TRBV5-1 with TRBJ2-7; maybe TRBD1 (5 bases). Here the sequenced sample was CD4+ T cells sorted from PBMCs, taken 10 days after the yellow fever booster vaccination. This clonotype originated in a man aged 18 to 29 who received the YFV17D yellow fever vaccine. CDR3 nucleotide sequence: TGCGCCAGCAGCTTGGATGGGGCTGGATACGAGCAGTACTTC. It encodes CASSLDGAGYEQYF.